Included here is one TCR beta chain sequence, with context. This table comes from immunoSEQ multiplex PCR, and its TCRdb copy is limited to in-frame clones, with some not included. The data contain fewer than 70,000 clones, roughly 92% of them singletons. The data originate from a study of graft-versus-host responses after intestinal transplantation. V dropped 6 bases and J dropped 6 bases, with 15 bases sitting between them. Germline assignment: CDR1 MNHEY and CDR2 SMNVEV (reference sequence). The CDR3 covers 15 residues. The V call is TRBV27, the J call TRBJ1-6; no firm D call. The source was bone marrow, collected roughly 110 weeks after intestinal transplantation. The receptor's source is a human patient who received an intestinal transplant, so some T cells may come from the graft donor. In nucleotides, the CDR3 is TGTGCCAGCAGACCCCCGATCGCCACTAATTCACCCCTCCACTTT. It specifies CASRPPIATNSPLHF.